The rows below give T cell receptor beta chains drawn from one sample of a study of T cell responses to AZD1222 COVID-19 vaccine. Only in-frame clones appear in the TCRdb table, and some are missing; sequencing was by immunoSEQ multiplex PCR. The sample lists approximately 98,000 clones; just over 85% were seen once. The material sequenced was peripheral blood, taken on day 0 of AZD1222 vaccination. Every receptor here comes from an adult in good health. Both conserved end residues are part of each CDR3. Each record gives: J gene, V gene, D gene, clone size, CDR3 protein, CDR3 DNA. The D gene is left open where the match is weak. A row's size may be missing; if present it is once, few, many or a size class.

TRBJ1-4	TRBV19	NA	NA	CASSGQSNEKLFF	TGTGCCAGTAGCGGACAGTCAAATGAAAAACTGTTTTTT
TRBJ1-2	TRBV3-1/TRBV3-2	NA	NA	CASSQRFGYTF	TGTGCCAGCAGCCAGCGGTTCGGCTACACCTTC
TRBJ1-6	TRBV7-9	TRBD1	NA	CASSGTGAYSPLHF	TGTGCCAGCAGCGGTACAGGGGCTTATTCACCCCTCCACTTT
TRBJ1-1	TRBV3-1/TRBV3-2	NA	NA	CASSPRDTEAFF	TGTGCCAGCAGCCCGAGGGACACTGAAGCTTTCTTT
TRBJ1-6	TRBV6-5	NA	NA	CASSYSSPLHF	TGTGCCAGCAGTTACTCGAGCCCCCTCCACTTT
TRBJ2-4	TRBV7-2	NA	NA	CASSPQLNIQYF	TGTGCCAGCAGCCCACAGCTTAATATTCAGTACTTC
TRBJ1-2	TRBV4-1	TRBD1	NA	CASSQPTGGPNYGYTF	TGCGCCAGCAGCCAACCAACAGGGGGACCTAACTATGGCTACACCTTC
TRBJ2-1	TRBV7-9	NA	NA	CASSLIPGSYNEQFF	TGTGCCAGCAGCTTAATTCCAGGGTCCTACAATGAGCAGTTCTTC
TRBJ1-2	TRBV9	NA	NA	CASSVDSGSSYGYTF	TGTGCCAGCAGCGTAGACTCCGGCAGCTCCTATGGCTACACCTTC
TRBJ1-2	TRBV6-5	NA	once	CASKRVGDYGYTF	TGTGCCAGCAAGAGGGTGGGGGACTATGGCTACACCTTC
TRBJ2-7	TRBV19	TRBD1	NA	CASSDGQGGSYEQYF	TGTGCCAGTAGTGACGGACAGGGAGGCTCCTACGAGCAGTACTTC
TRBJ1-4	TRBV5-1	NA	NA	CASSEGHSAEKLFF	TGCGCCAGCAGCGAGGGGCACTCGGCTGAAAAACTGTTTTTT
TRBJ2-5	TRBV21-1	NA	NA	CASSNTTGTQETQYF	TGTGCCAGCAGTAACACCACCGGGACTCAAGAGACCCAGTACTTC
TRBJ2-2	TRBV6-2/TRBV6-3	TRBD1	NA	CASSPYDRGIDGELFF	TGTGCCAGCAGCCCCTACGACAGGGGGATTGACGGGGAGCTGTTTTTT
TRBJ2-7	TRBV7-9	TRBD2	NA	CASSSSGGLDEQYF	TGTGCCAGCAGCTCTAGCGGGGGACTCGACGAGCAGTACTTC
TRBJ1-5	TRBV30	NA	once	CAWSVQGDQPQHF	TGTGCCTGGAGTGTACAAGGGGATCAGCCCCAGCATTTT
TRBJ1-5	TRBV30	TRBD1	NA	CAWSDGQVNQPQHF	TGTGCCTGGAGCGACGGACAGGTGAATCAGCCCCAGCATTTT
TRBJ1-2	TRBV9	TRBD1	NA	CASSADRGFGGYTF	TGTGCCAGCAGCGCGGACAGGGGGTTCGGTGGCTACACCTTC
TRBJ1-1	TRBV7-2	TRBD1	NA	CASSLALTGDTEAFF	TGTGCCAGCAGCTTAGCCCTTACAGGGGACACTGAAGCTTTCTTT
TRBJ1-4	TRBV3-1/TRBV3-2	NA	NA	CASSQGRGVDREKLFF	TGTGCCAGCAGCCAAGGCCGGGGAGTAGACCGGGAAAAACTGTTTTTT
TRBJ1-3	TRBV6-5	TRBD1	NA	CASSADRGSGNTIYF	TGTGCCAGCAGCGCGGACAGGGGCTCTGGAAACACCATATATTTT
TRBJ2-3	TRBV27	TRBD2	NA	CASSLFASGTSRDTQYF	TGTGCCAGCAGTTTATTCGCTTCCGGGACTAGCCGGGATACGCAGTATTTT
TRBJ1-3	TRBV27	TRBD1	NA	CASSLVPGGGLSGNTIYF	TGTGCCAGCAGTTTAGTCCCAGGGGGCGGTCTCTCTGGAAACACCATATATTTT
TRBJ2-3	TRBV7-6	NA	NA	CASSSTDTQYF	TGTGCCAGCAGCTCCACAGATACGCAGTATTTT
TRBJ1-1	TRBV6-2/TRBV6-3	TRBD1	NA	CASSPWTGRNTEAFF	TGTGCCAGCAGCCCCTGGACAGGACGGAACACTGAAGCTTTCTTT
TRBJ1-2	TRBV5-8	NA	NA	CASSLGGDLSYGYTF	TGTGCCAGCAGCTTGGGGGGAGACCTTAGCTATGGCTACACCTTC
TRBJ2-7	TRBV24-1	NA	NA	CATSRGSGVDEQYF	TGTGCCACCAGTCGAGGGTCAGGGGTGGATGAGCAGTACTTC
TRBJ2-5	TRBV9	TRBD2	NA	CASSVVGRGNQETQYF	TGTGCCAGCAGCGTAGTGGGGCGGGGGAACCAAGAGACCCAGTACTTC
TRBJ2-7	TRBV4-1	NA	NA	CASSQGLANEQYF	TGCGCCAGCAGCCAAGGGCTAGCGAACGAGCAGTACTTC
TRBJ1-6	TRBV10-2	NA	NA	CASSATGNNSPLHF	TGCGCCAGCAGTGCGACGGGAAATAATTCACCCCTCCACTTT
TRBJ2-3	TRBV28	NA	once	CASGTLPDTQYF	TGTGCCAGCGGGACTTTGCCAGATACGCAGTATTTT
TRBJ2-3	TRBV4-3	TRBD2	NA	CASSQDRASGGGDTQYF	TGCGCCAGCAGCCAAGATCGGGCTAGCGGGGGGGGCGATACGCAGTATTTT
TRBJ2-3	TRBV7-2	NA	NA	CASSLGRRDTQYF	TGTGCCAGCAGCTTAGGGCGGAGAGATACGCAGTATTTT
TRBJ2-2	TRBV4-1	TRBD1	once	CASSQIDRVGTGELFF	TGCGCCAGCAGCCAAATCGACAGGGTTGGAACCGGGGAGCTGTTTTTT
TRBJ2-2	TRBV5-6	NA	NA	CASSLYSEFNTGELFF	TGTGCCAGCAGCTTGTATTCGGAATTTAACACCGGGGAGCTGTTTTTT
TRBJ1-1	TRBV6-1	NA	NA	CASREGKAVNTEAFF	TGTGCCAGCAGGGAAGGGAAAGCAGTTAACACTGAAGCTTTCTTT
TRBJ2-7	TRBV9	TRBD1	NA	CASSAWDSSYEQYF	TGTGCCAGCAGCGCCTGGGACAGTTCCTACGAGCAGTACTTC
TRBJ2-5	TRBV3-1/TRBV3-2	NA	NA	CASSLGTQETQYF	TGTGCCAGCAGCTTGGGGACGCAAGAGACCCAGTACTTC
TRBJ2-1	TRBV5-5	NA	NA	CASSLGPGSYNEQFF	TGTGCCAGCAGCTTGGGTCCAGGGTCCTACAATGAGCAGTTCTTC
TRBJ2-1	TRBV6-4	TRBD2	NA	CASAMGRLADEQFF	TGTGCCAGCGCGATGGGACGACTAGCCGATGAGCAGTTCTTC
TRBJ2-7	TRBV6-2/TRBV6-3	TRBD1	few	CASSTGTASYEQYF	TGTGCCAGCAGCACCGGGACAGCCTCCTACGAGCAGTACTTC
TRBJ2-5	TRBV4-3	TRBD1	NA	CASSQQPGQGGWETQYF	TGCGCCAGCAGCCAACAACCGGGACAGGGAGGTTGGGAGACCCAGTACTTC
TRBJ1-1	TRBV7-3	NA	NA	CASSLRSDASEAFF	TGTGCCAGCAGCTTACGGTCCGATGCTTCTGAAGCTTTCTTT
TRBJ1-2	TRBV7-2	TRBD1	NA	CASSNRDRGHFTF	TGTGCCAGCAGCAACCGGGACAGGGGACATTTCACCTTC
TRBJ1-4	TRBV28	TRBD1	once	CASSFTGQGTNEKLFF	TGTGCCAGCAGTTTCACGGGACAGGGAACTAATGAAAAACTGTTTTTT
TRBJ1-6	TRBV2	TRBD1	NA	CASNPGQGGSPLHF	TGTGCCAGCAACCCGGGACAGGGCGGTTCACCCCTCCACTTT
TRBJ2-7	TRBV4-1	NA	few	CASSQEQGGYYEQYF	TGCGCCAGCAGCCAAGAGCAGGGTGGGTACTACGAGCAGTACTTC
TRBJ2-1	TRBV19	NA	few	CASSSMSLGSYNEQFF	TGTGCCAGTAGTAGCATGAGCTTAGGCTCCTACAATGAGCAGTTCTTC
TRBJ1-2	TRBV4-1	NA	NA	CASSLRPGPGVHGYTF	TGCGCCAGCAGCCTTCGACCGGGACCTGGTGTGCATGGCTACACCTTC
TRBJ2-1	TRBV7-9	TRBD2	NA	CASSPSRGGGEQFF	TGTGCCAGCAGCCCTTCGCGCGGGGGTGGGGAGCAGTTCTTC
TRBJ1-1	TRBV7-2	NA	NA	CASSRGTRGTEAFF	TGTGCCAGCAGCCGGGGGACACGAGGCACTGAAGCTTTCTTT
TRBJ1-4	TRBV19	NA	NA	CASSMGRGNRGKLFF	TGTGCCAGTAGTATGGGGCGGGGCAATCGTGGAAAACTGTTTTTT
TRBJ1-4	TRBV6-2/TRBV6-3	NA	NA	CASSYWDKAMNEKLFF	TGTGCCAGCAGTTACTGGGACAAGGCAATGAATGAAAAACTGTTTTTT
TRBJ1-3	TRBV11-2	NA	NA	CASSTGSGNTIYF	TGTGCCAGCAGCACAGGGTCTGGAAACACCATATATTTT
TRBJ2-5	TRBV12-5	NA	NA	CASGGGGGQETQYF	TGTGCTAGTGGCGGCGGAGGGGGGCAAGAGACCCAGTACTTC
TRBJ2-2	TRBV5-1	NA	NA	CASSEAGFTGELFF	TGCGCCAGCAGCGAAGCAGGGTTTACCGGGGAGCTGTTTTTT
TRBJ2-7	TRBV9	NA	NA	CASSVGLGAVGSYEQYF	TGTGCCAGCAGCGTAGGTCTGGGGGCAGTAGGCTCCTACGAGCAGTACTTC
TRBJ2-1	TRBV9	TRBD2	NA	CASSVGGSGGYNEQFF	TGTGCCAGCAGCGTAGGGGGTAGCGGGGGATACAATGAGCAGTTCTTC
TRBJ1-1	TRBV9	TRBD1	NA	CASSPRTGMNTEAFF	TGTGCCAGCAGCCCGAGGACAGGGATGAACACTGAAGCTTTCTTT
TRBJ2-4	TRBV7-2	TRBD1	NA	CASSLTGAKNIQYF	TGTGCCAGCAGCTTGACAGGGGCAAAAAACATTCAGTACTTC